Listed here is a single T cell receptor (beta chain). It has no known antigen specificity. Base qualities are missing; no much larger clone stands one base away. The CDR1 and CDR2 encoded by the germline V gene are MNHEY and SVGEGT. The CDR3 runs 16 residues from the cysteine to the phenylalanine. Here the CDR3 DNA is all that survives: 48 bases in frame from base 1. The germline V end is reduced by 6 bases and the J end by 3 bases; junction bases left unmatched: 10. The patients picked for sequencing were ones in whom flow cytometry had shown an expansion of CD8+CD57+ cells. Every patient had a diagnosis of severe acquired aplastic anemia based on International Study of Aplastic Anemia and Agranulocytosis and Camitta criteria. No patient had received any therapy when blood was sampled. In the study, sorted CD4+ and CD8+ blood T cells from patients with severe aplastic anemia and from healthy subjects underwent deep sequencing of TCR repertoires. Patients were enrolled under clinicaltrials.gov protocols 00001620, 01623167, 00001397, 00071045, 00081523 and 00961064 in the USA. Ficoll-Paque density gradient centrifugation was used to isolate peripheral blood mononuclear cells. CD4+ and CD8+ T cells were sorted by FACS or magnetic beads before DNA extraction.

The data were taken from a study of CD8+CD57+ T cells in acquired aplastic anemia (dated by TCRdb to 2017 to 2018). Turning to the overall study: DNA extracted from sorted CD4+ and CD8+ cells had a mean of around 3 ug, with a range of roughly 0.18 to 27.4 ug. CD8+CD57+ expansion was defined as a frequency above the mean frequency observed in healthy subjects.

The paper as a whole reports these results and caveats: CD8+ Simpson's diversity did not differ significantly between patients and healthy controls (P=0.060). Although roughly 30 CD8+ CDR3 sequences were shared by patients and controls, these sequences appeared highly expressed in patients and within the immunodominant clones of patients.

Genomic DNA was used as template for profiling of TCR beta VDJ combinations and CDR3 sequences. TCR repertoire sequencing was run on an Illumina HiSeq 2000. The original pipeline was this. Repertoire assessment relied on Simpson's diversity index, CDR3 size and DJ length profiles, and TRBV/TRBJ rearrangement plots. The most abundant DNA sequence in the deep sequencing data was defined as the immunodominant clone. CDR3 amino acid sequences were screened for sharing across subjects and compared with published repertoires and the VDJdb database. Using fastp trimming at Q25 and MiXCR clonotype assembly, TCRdb reanalyzed the public sequencing data and kept in-frame beta chains. Each entry is one CDR3 protein sequence, shown with its most common DNA and genes. TCRdb's processing, not the authors' own work, is the source of the V and J calls. The sample table holds hundreds of thousands of distinct CDR3 sequences, of which about a third were seen once. The ten biggest clones cover roughly 0.89% of the sample.

The sequencing sample was made of sorted CD4+, CD8+, or CD8+CD57+ T cells (not recorded which) from PBMCs. The chain uses TRBV6-2 or TRBV6-3 and TRBJ2-2, with 7 junctional bases fitting TRBD2. The TCR comes from a human donor with aplastic anemia. CDR3 region: CASRPFGGRDTGELFF. The DNA sequence is TGTGCCAGCAGGCCCTTCGGTGGGAGGGACACCGGGGAGCTGTTTTTT.